This note documents a single TCR beta chain sequence. Its target is unknown. The trim removed 4 bases at V and 3 bases at J, leaving 13 bases unmatched. Germline V gives CDR1 LGHNA, CDR2 YNFKEQ. The CDR3 consists of 17 residues. Investigators reverse transcribed all isolated RNA, so they sequenced expressed TCRB transcripts. Clones were read by immunoSEQ multiplex PCR, and TCRdb kept only the in-frame ones, dropping some. The sample has around 160,000 clones; roughly 8% are singletons. The sample comes from a study of beta chain features in type 1 diabetes. Whole-study findings and limits: Type 1 diabetes patients had moderately but significantly shorter TCRB CDR3s in all four CD4+ subsets.

This TCR came from a young woman with type 1 diabetes. The chain carries TRBV4-2 and TRBJ2-5, with 8 positions matching TRBD2. The sample was central memory CD4+ T cells from blood. The DNA for the CDR3 is TGTGCCAGCAGCCCCCGGGAGGGGTGGGGACCAAAAGAGACCCAGTACTTC. Protein product: CASSPREGWGPKETQYF.